This TCR beta chain derives from a study of cytomegalovirus exposure and HLA in healthy donors (dated by TCRdb to the late 2010s). For the wider study: An earlier analysis of some 600 of the donors reported 276 Gb of sequence data and 95 million to 140 million unique TCR beta sequences obtained from approximately 180 million T cells. Roughly 300 gigabases of sequencing data and 70 million to 100 million unique TCR sequences made up an early release that covered approximately 650 HLA-typed donors. Among around 400 genotyped donors of the cohort, an average of approximately 240,000 unique TCR beta nucleotide sequences was sequenced per donor, of which roughly 18% were non-productive. The aim of the study was to test whether cataloging public T cell receptors could identify signatures of past pathogen exposure. High-throughput TCR immunosequencing, statistical association of individual TCRs with disease status, and machine learning were combined to predict cytomegalovirus infection status. The study used immunosequencing to profile the T cell repertoires of hundreds of subjects and linked those repertoires to cytomegalovirus serostatus. In a later genetic analysis, genome-wide SNP genotypes for about 65% of the 666 donors were used, and that subset was treated as a discovery cohort. An earlier analysis of approximately 580 of the donors used high-throughput TCR beta sequencing to judge whether each TCR beta V gene segment behaved as functional or pseudogenic. In addition to the first cohort of around 670 subjects, a separate validation cohort of 130 or so different subjects was used. Rather than drawing on any new phenotypic data, the later analysis identified candidate immune exposures from TCR beta sequences and the way those sequences occurred across donors. Donor age, sex, ethnicity and CMV serostatus were compiled alongside the repertoire data. The number of donors typed differed by locus, with roughly 629-640 for A, B, C, DRB1 and DQB1, 522 for DQA1, 606 for DPA1, and some 440 for DPB1. HLA typing included class I and class II loci at four-digit resolution. A later analysis re-examined previously published TCR beta repertoires from 600 to 700 donors and added high-resolution HLA genotyping to investigate patterns of TCR occurrence. Of the 300 to 450 genotyped donors, 75% to 85% were placed in the genetic ancestry cluster associated with self-reported Caucasian donors. All discovery cohort repertoires had been generated using a single sequencing platform. Because of strong linkage in the cohort, roughly 5 DR-DQ haplotypes were treated as single units for association and clustering.

Taken from cysteine to phenylalanine, the CDR3 has 15 residues. Kept here is only the CDR3 DNA, which spans 45 bases and is read in frame from base 1. V is reduced by 6 bases and J by 0 bases, leaving a spacing of 11 bases between them. CDR1 and CDR2 are drawn from the germline V gene (reference sequence): MNHEY, SMNVEV. Broader findings and caveats from the paper: Because counts were too low, about 18 rarely observed V segments, including chromosome 9 orphons, were left out of the earlier analysis of approximately 500 of the donors. Correlated functional status among segregating V segments might be attributable to linkage disequilibrium, but an unknown experimental factor could not be ruled out. A cluster of highly shared sequence variants was judged likely to represent a technical artifact of the sequencing pipeline. The classifier was reported to diagnose cytomegalovirus status with high specificity and sensitivity in both the original and validation cohorts. According to the authors, the approach could potentially be generalized to other disease states and immunological phenotypes. Because HLA typing was missing for some donors at each locus, association tests included only the typed subset. In vitro tests confirmed that a few of the cytomegalovirus-associated TCR beta chains recognize cytomegalovirus antigens. A further reported finding was that TCR beta sequences accurately predicted the HLA-A and HLA-B alleles for most subjects in the first cohort. Some IMGT-functional V segments, including TRBV6-2 and TRBV6-3, could not be distinguished by the 87-base-pair reads and were therefore excluded. In a later analysis, several top co-occurrence clusters were reported to appear linked to parvovirus B19, influenza, CMV and Epstein-Barr virus. The cohort was sequenced for TCR beta chains only, and without alpha or paired-chain data the features that could be detected were limited. In a later analysis, the rate of TCR association differed among HLA loci, with DRB1 alleles having the most associated TCRs and HLA-C alleles having the fewest. A later analysis found that most CMV-associated TCR beta chains appeared HLA-restricted, with HLA associations seemingly driven largely by CMV exposure. The only immune exposure information available for the cohort was CMV serostatus. Roughly uniform sequencing depth across donors was assumed in presence/absence analyses, although this assumption may not hold. Strong co-occurrence of HLA alleles, especially DR and DQ, made assigning TCR associations to individual alleles difficult. Most TCR sequences were observed very rarely across donors, whereas some public TCRs were present in many individuals. In a later analysis, HLA-associated TCR beta chains were found to be more clonally expanded and to have lower generation probabilities than equally common non-associated chains. In an earlier analysis of 587 of the donors, most TCR beta V segments appeared in productive rearrangements about 87% or about 30% of the time, broadly matching IMGT annotations. Specific HLA alleles were associated with over 15,000 TCR beta sequences at a false discovery rate of 0.05 in a later analysis. According to a later genetic analysis, donors in an Asian-associated ancestry cluster had fewer N-insertions in productive TCRs than the approximately 700-donor mean. The study listed 150 to 200 TCR beta chains as associated with cytomegalovirus. V-gene and J-gene trimming of TCR beta chains was associated with a missense DCLRE1C variant in a later genetic analysis, and the association was replicated in an independent cohort.

As concerns this clone: What this receptor recognizes is not known. No per-base quality is available; no much larger clone lies one base away.

The library was generated by the immunoSEQ multiplex PCR assay. The multiplex PCR relied on a mix of 60 forward primers for TCR Vbeta segments and 13 reverse primers for TCR Jbeta segments. Amplification of the CDR3 region of rearranged TCR beta genes was performed with a multiplex PCR assay on genomic DNA. The amplified TCR beta libraries were sequenced on the Illumina HiSeq System as 87-base-pair reads. Per the original workflow: Across the 670 or so repertoires, a later analysis counted roughly 84 million unique TCR beta chains, 9 million to 14 million of which were shared by at least two donors. Raw reads were error-corrected and collapsed into unique sequences with a nearest-neighbor algorithm that merged closely related sequences to remove PCR and sequencing errors. Alignment of CDR3 sequences to IMGT reference sequences was used to assign V, D and J gene segments. For a sequence to be retained, a match of at least six nucleotides to both a V gene segment and a J gene segment was required. Rearrangements were called productive when the CDR3 lacked stop codons and stayed in frame with V and J; all others were non-productive. CDR3 was defined by IMGT convention, running from the second conserved V-encoded cysteine to the conserved J-encoded phenylalanine. In an earlier analysis of more than 550 of the donors, sequences lacking an unambiguous match to a single V gene segment were excluded. In an earlier analysis of approximately 590 of the donors, V segments were called functional above 56.7% productive rearrangements and were called segregating when the between-donor standard deviation exceeded 5%. A statistical classification framework was built to diagnose cytomegalovirus status from the catalog of TCR beta chain sequences. A later analysis assigned V and J genes by comparing TCR nucleotide sequences with IMGT/GENE-DB human TR gene sequences. The TCRdist pipeline was used in a later analysis to assign CDR3 sequences and most-parsimonious VDJ recombination scenarios. In a later analysis, each TCR beta chain was defined by its CDR3 amino acid sequence together with its V-gene family, and reads without a unique V-gene family were excluded. To address suspected cross-contamination and a sequencing artifact, a later analysis removed around 600 highly shared, low-generation-probability nucleotide sequences. For each public chain, a later analysis derived a clonal expansion index from normalized ranks of inferred template counts within each repertoire. In a later analysis, generation probabilities were computed with a VDJ recombination model fitted to out-of-frame rearrangements, and the resulting probabilities were checked against IGoR. In a later analysis, TCR-TCR, TCR-HLA and TCR-CMV co-occurrence was scored with hypergeometric tests, and a repertoire-size bias correction was applied to TCR pairs. False discovery rates were estimated in a later analysis by permuting HLA or CMV assignments 20 times. In a later analysis, co-occurring TCRs were grouped using DBSCAN, with TCRdist sequence similarity added in when clustering inside HLA-allele-positive subsets. For co-occurrence clustering, repertoires with fewer than 30,000 or more than 120,000 public chains were excluded, along with roughly 5 repertoires with anomalous nucleotide sharing. Entries here come from immuneACCESS through TCRdb and include only in-frame sequences with V and J called. Some clones fail to appear in such tables; in the studies checked, an unresolved V gene covers under half of the shortfall, and the cause of the remainder is unknown. Clonal size and the V and J genes are those of that table, whereas D and trimming came from the DNA. The sample table holds about 160,000 clones, of which over 70% were seen once. The top ten clones comprise approximately 4.5% of the sample.

The cohort was made up of about 610 healthy bone marrow donors. All cohort members were sampled while nominally healthy, although unrecorded immune exposures were likely present. The donor tested CMV seronegative and was one of the 352 seronegative cohort members. Each donor provided a peripheral blood sample, and peripheral blood mononuclear cells were used for TCR beta sequencing. Genomic DNA was extracted from the blood cell samples with the Qiagen DNeasy Blood Extraction Kit. This TCR came from a young man in good health and CMV-seronegative. The sequence links TRBV27 to TRBJ1-4; too little of a D gene remains to name it. The sequencing sample was made of PBMCs. DNA sequence: TGTGCCAGCAGGTCCTGGAGGGCAACTAATGAAAAACTGTTTTTT. This gives the protein CASRSWRATNEKLFF.